A single sample is the source of the 11 T cell receptor beta chains below, sequenced in a study of regulatory T cells in long-lasting Graves disease. Arm-PCR of CDR3 regions and iRepertoire HTBI primers were used to build TCR beta libraries. One entry per CDR3 protein, called by TCRdb with MiXCR from the multiplex PCR reads. Of roughly 430,000 distinct CDR3 sequences in the sample, roughly a fifth were seen once. Sample time point: persistent/refractory GD, antithyroid drugs over 5 years with positive TRAb. After RNA was extracted from PBMCs, the TCR library was made from it. The specimen comprised peripheral blood mononuclear cells (PBMCs), sampled when the disease was refractory, from a patient treated with antithyroid drugs. The receptors originated from a female donor with Graves disease.

The chain uses TRBV9 and TRBJ1-4; 10 bases are a match to TRBD1. J lost 3 bases, V lost 6 bases, and 5 bases had no gene match. This CDR3 spans 15 amino acids. Germline V lookup: CDR1 SGDLS, CDR2 YYNGEE. The CDR3 region has the DNA TGTGCCAGCAACCGACAGGGGGCACCTAATGAAAAACTGTTTTTT. This sequence encodes CASNRQGAPNEKLFF.

This clonotype was observed many times. This chain links TRBV27 with TRBJ2-7, with 8 bases lining up with TRBD2. Per the germline V gene, CDR1 is MNHEY and CDR2 is SMNVEV (reference sequence). This CDR3 has 13 residues. J lost 4 bases, V lost 5 bases, and 4 bases had no gene match. CDR3 sequence: CASSLSGSYEQYF. In DNA, the CDR3 is TGTGCCAGCAGTCTCAGCGGGAGTTACGAGCAGTACTTC.

V gene TRBV5-1 combines with J gene TRBJ2-1; D assignment may be TRBD1 or TRBD2 (6 bases each). The germline V gene has CDR1 SGHRS and CDR2 YFSETQ. The CDR3 contains 15 residues. Trimming took 0 bases from V and 2 from J, leaving 9 bases between them. DNA for the CDR3: TGCGCCAGCAGCTTGGGCGGGACAACCTACAATGAGCAGTTCTTC. This translates into CASSLGGTTYNEQFF.

In its sample, this clonotype was seen a few times. V usage is TRBV29-1 and J usage is TRBJ1-2; 8 bases are a match to TRBD1. Per germline, CDR1 SQVTM and CDR2 ANQGSEA. Trimming removed 1 base from V and 8 bases from J; junction bases left unmatched: 12. This CDR3 is built from 15 residues. CDR3 DNA: TGCAGCGTTGAAGGGACAGGGCGGTTACCCGCCGGCTACACCTTC. It is translated as CSVEGTGRLPAGYTF.

This clonotype was observed a few times. The V gene is TRBV20-1, the J gene TRBJ2-5; D may be TRBD1 (6 bases). The germline gives CDR1 DFQATT, CDR2 SNEGSKA (reference sequence). The CDR3 length is 14 residues. Trimming stripped 3 bases from V and 5 bases from J, with 16 bases between. The CDR3 sequence: CSASPYREYETQYF. The CDR3 DNA reads as TGCAGTGCTAGTCCTTACAGGGAGTACGAGACCCAGTACTTC.

This clonotype was counted ten times or more. This sequence joins TRBV28 and TRBJ2-7; the match to TRBD1 covers 9 bases. Germline-derived CDR1 and CDR2 are MDHEN and SYDVKM. The CDR3 consists of 15 residues. Trimming removed 3 bases from V and 5 bases from J; junction bases left unmatched: 8. The CDR3 region is CASSFRPRDRDEQYF. The CDR3 DNA reads TGTGCCAGCAGTTTCAGGCCCCGGGACAGGGACGAGCAGTACTTC.

This clonotype was observed a handful of times. This chain uses TRBV6-5 with TRBJ2-4, with D perhaps matching TRBD1 (5 bases). The V and J ends lost 3 bases and 9 bases respectively, with 9 bases between them. This CDR3 has 12 residues. From germline, CDR1 is MNHEY and CDR2 SVGAGI. The CDR3 DNA reads as TGTGCCAGCAGTTATACAGGTGGCATTCAGTACTTC. This translates into CASSYTGGIQYF.

This clonotype has ten or more counts. The rearrangement uses TRBV28 and TRBJ2-4, with 7 bases identical to TRBD2. V gave up 2 bases and J gave up 6 bases; unmatched junction bases: 16. Germline loops: CDR1 MDHEN, CDR2 SYDVKM. The CDR3 consists of 18 residues. For the CDR3, the DNA is TGTGCCAGCAGTTTAGGGGGAGCCGGGGGGTATACAAGAAACATTCAGTACTTC. The encoded protein is CASSLGGAGGYTRNIQYF.

Ten or more counts support this clonotype. V is TRBV28 and J is TRBJ2-6; 7 bases agree with TRBD2. The V and J ends lost 3 bases and 1 base, in that order; junction bases with no gene match: 9. There are 18 residues in the CDR3. Germline assignment: CDR1 MDHEN and CDR2 SYDVKM. The CDR3 sequence is CASSFPEGGESGANVLTF. The CDR3 DNA reads TGTGCCAGCAGTTTCCCTGAGGGAGGGGAGTCTGGGGCCAACGTCCTGACTTTC.

This clonotype showed up just a few times. The gene calls are TRBV7-3 and TRBJ1-5, with a tentative D call TRBD1 (6 bases). CDR3 size: 19 residues. Between the trimmed V and J ends, which lost 3 bases and 4 bases, there was a span of 25 bases. Germline V lookup: CDR1 SGHTA, CDR2 FQGTGA. The CDR3 DNA sequence: TGTGCCAGCAGCTTCGGGGGGGAGGGGGAAGATTTTAGGAATCAGCCCCAGCATTTT. Translating it yields CASSFGGEGEDFRNQPQHF. Based on the CDR3 plus reference TRBV7-3 and TRBJ1-5, the full variable domain is GAGVSQTPSNKVTEKGKYVELRCDPISGHTALYWYRQSLGQGPEFLIYFQGTGAADDSGLPNDRFFAVRPEGSVSTLKIQRTERGDSAVYLCASSFGGEGEDFRNQPQHFGDGTRLSIL.

CDR3: CASSLLPTGANVLTF. The CDR3 coding sequence is TGTGCCAGCAGTTTACTTCCTACAGGGGCCAACGTCCTGACTTTC. This sequence joins TRBV28 and TRBJ2-6; D gene unclear. CDR3 length: 15 amino acids. In germline, CDR1 is MDHEN, CDR2 SYDVKM. Trimming shortened V by 2 bases and J by 4 bases, and 9 bases separated the two germline ends.